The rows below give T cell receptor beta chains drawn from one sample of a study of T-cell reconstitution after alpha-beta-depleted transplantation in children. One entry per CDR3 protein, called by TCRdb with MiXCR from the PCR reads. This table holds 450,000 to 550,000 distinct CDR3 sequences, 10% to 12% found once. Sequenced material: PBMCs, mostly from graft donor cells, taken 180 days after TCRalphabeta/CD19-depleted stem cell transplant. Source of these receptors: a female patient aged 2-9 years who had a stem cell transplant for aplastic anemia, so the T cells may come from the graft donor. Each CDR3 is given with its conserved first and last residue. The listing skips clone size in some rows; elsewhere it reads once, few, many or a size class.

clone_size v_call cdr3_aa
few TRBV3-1 CASSQRGGGARNNEQFF
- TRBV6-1 CASSLTLPGHLATNEKLFF
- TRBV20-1 CSATLTGGIGNEQFF
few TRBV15 CATSRERDGFREQFF
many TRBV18 CASSPPWQLETQYF
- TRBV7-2 CASSNLWTRPYEQYF
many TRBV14 CASSPAPGTGPKNTGELFF
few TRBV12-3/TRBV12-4 CASRPDRGHSPLHF
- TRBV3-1 CASSSRTGVGYTF
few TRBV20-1 CSARDRGKDQPQHF
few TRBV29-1 CSVVEPPTGFYEQYF
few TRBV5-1 CASTDGTQETQYF
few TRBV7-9 CASSGDYSNTGELFF
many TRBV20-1 CSARASRDNEQYF
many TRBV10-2 CASRVLGSGVAQYF
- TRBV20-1 CSASVAPYTWGSLRYEQYF
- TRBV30 CAWYRAFLYNEQFF
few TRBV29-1 CSDLVTRRTSGSRVAIQYF
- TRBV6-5 CASSYVRGQYNEQFF
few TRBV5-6 CASSRGVLAGGVLAKNIQYF
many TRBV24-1 CATSPEGPPETQYF
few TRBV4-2 CASSQKGGLLGNEQFF
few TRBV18 CASSPSAGGQGINNEQFF
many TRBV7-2 CASSNDPSGPPQHF
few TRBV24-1 CATSETGGLADTQYF
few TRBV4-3 CASSLLASRQGDAYNEQFF
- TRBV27 CASSRMGGGEQYF
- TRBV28 CAAGTVMNTEAFF
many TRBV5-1 CASSLETGGVWYF
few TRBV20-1 CSARSETGPEQFF
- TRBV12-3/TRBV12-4 CASTLSGPPVYF
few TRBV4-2 CASSQEMASGTDTQYF
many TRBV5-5 CASSLIGQGATDTQYF
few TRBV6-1 CASSEGLAVYNEQFF
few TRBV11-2 CASLSWAASSYNEQFF
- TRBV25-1 CASSELTVAAHEAFF